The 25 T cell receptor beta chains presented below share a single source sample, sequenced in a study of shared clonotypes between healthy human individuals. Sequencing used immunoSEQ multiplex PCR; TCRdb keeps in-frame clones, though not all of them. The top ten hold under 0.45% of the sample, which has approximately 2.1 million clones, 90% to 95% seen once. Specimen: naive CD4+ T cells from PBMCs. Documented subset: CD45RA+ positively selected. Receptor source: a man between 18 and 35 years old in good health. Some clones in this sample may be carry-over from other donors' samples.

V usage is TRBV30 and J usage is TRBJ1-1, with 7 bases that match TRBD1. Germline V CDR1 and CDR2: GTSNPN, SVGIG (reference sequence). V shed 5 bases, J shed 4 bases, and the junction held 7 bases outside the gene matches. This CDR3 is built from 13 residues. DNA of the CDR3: TGTGCCTGGCAGGGGGAATTAGTCACTGAAGCTTTCTTT. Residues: CAWQGELVTEAFF.

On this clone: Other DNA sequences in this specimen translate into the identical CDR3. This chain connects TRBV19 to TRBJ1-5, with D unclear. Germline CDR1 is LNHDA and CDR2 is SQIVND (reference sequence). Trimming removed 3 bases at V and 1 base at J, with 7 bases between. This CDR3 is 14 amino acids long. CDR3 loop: CASSISGSNQPQHF. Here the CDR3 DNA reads TGTGCCAGTAGTATTTCGGGGAGCAATCAGCCCCAGCATTTT.

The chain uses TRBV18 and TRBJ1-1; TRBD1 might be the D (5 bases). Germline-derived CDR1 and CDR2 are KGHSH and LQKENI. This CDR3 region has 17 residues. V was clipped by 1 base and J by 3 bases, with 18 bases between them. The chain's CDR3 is CASSPQLGKGFDTEAFF. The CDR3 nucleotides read TGTGCCAGCTCACCACAGCTTGGGAAGGGGTTTGACACTGAAGCTTTCTTT.

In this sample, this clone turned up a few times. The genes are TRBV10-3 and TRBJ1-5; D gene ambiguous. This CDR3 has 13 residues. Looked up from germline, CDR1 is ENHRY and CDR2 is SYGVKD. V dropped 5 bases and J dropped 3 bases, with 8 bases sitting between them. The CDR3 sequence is CAISSGLNQPQHF. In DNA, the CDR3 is TGTGCCATCAGTTCGGGCCTCAATCAGCCCCAGCATTTT.

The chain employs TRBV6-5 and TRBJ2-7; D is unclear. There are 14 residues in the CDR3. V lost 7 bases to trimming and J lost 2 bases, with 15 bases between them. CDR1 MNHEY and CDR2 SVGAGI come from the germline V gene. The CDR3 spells CASNDRILTYEQYF. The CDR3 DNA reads TGTGCCAGCAATGATAGGATCCTGACCTACGAGCAGTACTTC.

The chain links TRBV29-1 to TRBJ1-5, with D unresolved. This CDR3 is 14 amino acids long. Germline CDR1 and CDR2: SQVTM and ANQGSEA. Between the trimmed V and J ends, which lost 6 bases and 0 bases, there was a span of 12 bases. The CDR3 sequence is CSVSTEYSNQPQHF. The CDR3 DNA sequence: TGCAGCGTCTCAACAGAGTATAGCAATCAGCCCCAGCATTTT.

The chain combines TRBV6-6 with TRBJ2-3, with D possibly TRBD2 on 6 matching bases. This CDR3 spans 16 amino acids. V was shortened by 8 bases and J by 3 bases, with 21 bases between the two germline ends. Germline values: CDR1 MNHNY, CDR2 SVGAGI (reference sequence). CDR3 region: CASAGGLGRNTDTQYF. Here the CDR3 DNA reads TGTGCCAGCGCCGGGGGTTTGGGCCGGAATACAGATACGCAGTATTTT.

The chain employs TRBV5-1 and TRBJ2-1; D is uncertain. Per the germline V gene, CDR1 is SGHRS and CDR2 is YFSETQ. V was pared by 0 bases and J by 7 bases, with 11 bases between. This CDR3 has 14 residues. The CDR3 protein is CASSLDPGRNEQFF. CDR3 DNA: TGCGCCAGCAGCTTGGATCCAGGAAGGAATGAGCAGTTCTTC. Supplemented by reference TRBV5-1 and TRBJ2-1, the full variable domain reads KAGVTQTPRYLIKTRGQQVTLSCSPISGHRSVSWYQQTPGQGLQFLFEYFSETQRNKGNFPGRFSGRQFSNSRSEMNVSTLELGDSALYLCASSLDPGRNEQFFGPGTRLTVL.

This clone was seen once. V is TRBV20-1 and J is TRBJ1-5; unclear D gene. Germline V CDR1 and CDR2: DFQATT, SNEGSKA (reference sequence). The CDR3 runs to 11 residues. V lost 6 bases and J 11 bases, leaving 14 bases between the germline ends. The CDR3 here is CSARTPGAQHF. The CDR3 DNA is TGCAGTGCCCGCACCCCGGGAGCCCAGCATTTT.

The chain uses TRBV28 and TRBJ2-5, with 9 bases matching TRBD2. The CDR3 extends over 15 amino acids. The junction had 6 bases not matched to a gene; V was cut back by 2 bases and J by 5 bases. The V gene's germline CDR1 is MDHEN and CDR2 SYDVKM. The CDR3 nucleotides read TGTGCCAGCAGTTTAGCCGGGACTAGCATTGAGACCCAGTACTTC. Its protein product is CASSLAGTSIETQYF.

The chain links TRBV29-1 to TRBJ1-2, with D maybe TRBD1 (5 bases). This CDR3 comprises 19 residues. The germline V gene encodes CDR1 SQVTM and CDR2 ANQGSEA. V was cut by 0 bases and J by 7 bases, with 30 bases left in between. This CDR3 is CSVEELRTKWDRDFSGYTF. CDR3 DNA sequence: TGCAGCGTTGAAGAATTACGAACAAAATGGGACCGAGATTTTTCTGGCTACACCTTC.

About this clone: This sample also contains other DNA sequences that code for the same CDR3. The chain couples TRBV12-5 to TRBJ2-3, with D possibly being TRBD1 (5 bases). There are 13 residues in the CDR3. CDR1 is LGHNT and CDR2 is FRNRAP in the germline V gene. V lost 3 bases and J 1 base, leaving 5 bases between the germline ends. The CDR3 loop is CASGLGGTDTQYF. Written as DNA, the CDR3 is TGTGCTAGTGGTTTAGGGGGCACAGATACGCAGTATTTT.

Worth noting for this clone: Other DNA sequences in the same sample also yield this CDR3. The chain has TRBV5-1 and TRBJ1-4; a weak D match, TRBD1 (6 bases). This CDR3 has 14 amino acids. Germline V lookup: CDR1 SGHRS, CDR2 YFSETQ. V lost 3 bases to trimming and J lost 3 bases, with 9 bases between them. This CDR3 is CASSSGGPNEKLFF. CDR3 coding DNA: TGCGCCAGCAGCTCGGGGGGGCCTAATGAAAAACTGTTTTTT.

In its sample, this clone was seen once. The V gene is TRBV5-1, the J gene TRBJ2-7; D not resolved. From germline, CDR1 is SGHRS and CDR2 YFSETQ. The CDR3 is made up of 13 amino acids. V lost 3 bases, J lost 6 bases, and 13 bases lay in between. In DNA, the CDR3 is TGCGCCAGCAGCTCCCCCTGGGTTTCCGAGCAGTACTTC. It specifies CASSSPWVSEQYF.

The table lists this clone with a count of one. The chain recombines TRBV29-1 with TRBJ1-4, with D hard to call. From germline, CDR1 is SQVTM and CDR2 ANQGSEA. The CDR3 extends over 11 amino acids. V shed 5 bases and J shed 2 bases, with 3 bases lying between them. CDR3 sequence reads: CSVYTNEKLFF. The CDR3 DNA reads TGCAGCGTTTACACTAATGAAAAACTGTTTTTT.

The chain's CDR3 is CASSLWQNTEAFF. Here the CDR3 DNA reads TGTGCCAGCAGCTTATGGCAGAACACTGAAGCTTTCTTT. The rearrangement joins TRBV7-3 to TRBJ1-1, with unresolved D. In germline, CDR1 is SGHTA, CDR2 FQGTGA. V shed 2 bases and J shed 1 base, with 5 bases lying between them. The CDR3 spans 13 residues.

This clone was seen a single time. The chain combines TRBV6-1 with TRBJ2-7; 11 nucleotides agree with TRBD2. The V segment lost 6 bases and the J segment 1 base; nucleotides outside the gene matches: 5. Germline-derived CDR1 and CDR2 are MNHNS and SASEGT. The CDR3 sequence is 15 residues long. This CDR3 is CASRAGLAVSYEQYF. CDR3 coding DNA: TGTGCCAGCAGGGCGGGACTAGCGGTTTCCTACGAGCAGTACTTC.

CDR3 sequence reads: CASSSGTASMLSPLHF. In DNA, the CDR3 is TGTGCCAGCAGCTCCGGGACGGCCAGTATGTTGTCACCCCTCCACTTT. The chain combines TRBV7-9 with TRBJ1-6; D is possibly TRBD1 (5 bases). With 4 bases removed from V and 10 bases from J, the gap between germline ends came to 20 bases. This CDR3 is 16 amino acids long. Germline CDR1 SEHNR, CDR2 FQNEAQ (reference sequence). The full variable domain, completed using reference TRBV7-9 and TRBJ1-6, is DTGVSQNPRHKITKRGQNVTFRCDPISEHNRLYWYRQTLGQGPEFLTYFQNEAQLEKSRLLSDRFSAERPKGSFSTLEIQRTEQGDSAMYLCASSSGTASMLSPLHFGNGTRLTVT.

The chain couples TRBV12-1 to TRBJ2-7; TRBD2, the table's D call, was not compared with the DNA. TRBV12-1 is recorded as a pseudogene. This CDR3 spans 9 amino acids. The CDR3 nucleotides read TGTGCCAGCCGCGGGGAGCAGTACTTC. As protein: CASRGEQYF.

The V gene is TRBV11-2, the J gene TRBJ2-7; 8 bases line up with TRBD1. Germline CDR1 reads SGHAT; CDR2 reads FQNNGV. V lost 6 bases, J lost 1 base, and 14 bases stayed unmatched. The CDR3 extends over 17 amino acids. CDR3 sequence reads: CASRGGTGLLWSYEQYF. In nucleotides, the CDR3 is TGTGCCAGCAGGGGCGGGACAGGCCTGCTATGGTCCTACGAGCAGTACTTC.

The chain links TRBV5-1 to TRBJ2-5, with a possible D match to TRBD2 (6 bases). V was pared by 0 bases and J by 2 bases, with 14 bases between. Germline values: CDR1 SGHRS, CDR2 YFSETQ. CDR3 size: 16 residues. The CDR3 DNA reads TGCGCCAGCAGCTTGGCGGCGGGGACTCCACAAGAGACCCAGTACTTC. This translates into CASSLAAGTPQETQYF.

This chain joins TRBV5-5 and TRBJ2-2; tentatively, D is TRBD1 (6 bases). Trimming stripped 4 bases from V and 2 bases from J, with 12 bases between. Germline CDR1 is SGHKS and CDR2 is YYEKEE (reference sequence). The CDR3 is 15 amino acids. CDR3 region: CASSVGDTNTGELFF. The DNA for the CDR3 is TGTGCCAGCAGCGTCGGGGACACCAACACCGGGGAGCTGTTTTTT.

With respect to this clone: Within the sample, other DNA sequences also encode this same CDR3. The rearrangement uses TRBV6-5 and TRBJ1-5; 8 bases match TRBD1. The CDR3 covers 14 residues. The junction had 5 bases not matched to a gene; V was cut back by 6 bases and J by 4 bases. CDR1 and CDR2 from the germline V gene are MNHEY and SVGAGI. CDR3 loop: CASSRQGLNQPQHF. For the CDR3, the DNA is TGTGCCAGCAGCAGACAGGGGTTGAATCAGCCCCAGCATTTT.

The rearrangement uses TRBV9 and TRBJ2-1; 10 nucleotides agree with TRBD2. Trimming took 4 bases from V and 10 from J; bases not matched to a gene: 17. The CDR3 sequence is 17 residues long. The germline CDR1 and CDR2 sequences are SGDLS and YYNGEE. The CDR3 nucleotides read TGTGCCAGCAGCCCTCAATCCCTAGCGGGAGCCCTCCAAGAGCAGTTCTTC. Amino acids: CASSPQSLAGALQEQFF.

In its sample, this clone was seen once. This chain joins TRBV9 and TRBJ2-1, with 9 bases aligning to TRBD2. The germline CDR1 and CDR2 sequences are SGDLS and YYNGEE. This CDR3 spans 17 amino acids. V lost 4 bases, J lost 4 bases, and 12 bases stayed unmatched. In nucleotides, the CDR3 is TGTGCCAGCAGCTACCTCGCCGCGCGGGAGGGGTACAATGAGCAGTTCTTC. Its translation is CASSYLAAREGYNEQFF. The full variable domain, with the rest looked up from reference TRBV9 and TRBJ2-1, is DSGVTQTPKHLITATGQRVTLRCSPRSGDLSVYWYQQSLDQGLQFLIQYYNGEERAKGNILERFSAQQFPDLHSELNLSSLELGDSALYFCASSYLAAREGYNEQFFGPGTRLTVL.